This T cell receptor (beta chain) was captured in a study of CD8 T cells in ankylosing spondylitis. Study-wide results and limits: Characteristic of ankylosing spondylitis blood, it appeared, was a TCR beta motif comprising several highly homologous variants.

The CDR3 spans 13 residues. V gave up 4 bases and J gave up 4 bases, with 11 bases separating them. Germline lookup yields CDR1 SGHTS and CDR2 YDEGEE. Preparation of TCR beta libraries was done by quantitative 5'-RACE with molecular barcodes. TCRdb called the 5' RACE reads again in MiXCR, with one record for every CDR3 protein. The sample gives approximately 300,000 distinct CDR3 sequences, under 8.5% of which show up once; roughly 14% is in the top ten. As concerns this clonotype: Its cognate antigen is unknown.

The sequence was obtained from a male donor with ankylosing spondylitis. J is TRBJ1-2 and V is TRBV5-8; D not certain. Sequenced material: blood, either unsorted or a sorted T cell fraction (not recorded which). The CDR3 nucleotides are TGTGCCAGCAGCCCTTTGAACAGCTATGGCTACACCTTC. This gives the protein CASSPLNSYGYTF.